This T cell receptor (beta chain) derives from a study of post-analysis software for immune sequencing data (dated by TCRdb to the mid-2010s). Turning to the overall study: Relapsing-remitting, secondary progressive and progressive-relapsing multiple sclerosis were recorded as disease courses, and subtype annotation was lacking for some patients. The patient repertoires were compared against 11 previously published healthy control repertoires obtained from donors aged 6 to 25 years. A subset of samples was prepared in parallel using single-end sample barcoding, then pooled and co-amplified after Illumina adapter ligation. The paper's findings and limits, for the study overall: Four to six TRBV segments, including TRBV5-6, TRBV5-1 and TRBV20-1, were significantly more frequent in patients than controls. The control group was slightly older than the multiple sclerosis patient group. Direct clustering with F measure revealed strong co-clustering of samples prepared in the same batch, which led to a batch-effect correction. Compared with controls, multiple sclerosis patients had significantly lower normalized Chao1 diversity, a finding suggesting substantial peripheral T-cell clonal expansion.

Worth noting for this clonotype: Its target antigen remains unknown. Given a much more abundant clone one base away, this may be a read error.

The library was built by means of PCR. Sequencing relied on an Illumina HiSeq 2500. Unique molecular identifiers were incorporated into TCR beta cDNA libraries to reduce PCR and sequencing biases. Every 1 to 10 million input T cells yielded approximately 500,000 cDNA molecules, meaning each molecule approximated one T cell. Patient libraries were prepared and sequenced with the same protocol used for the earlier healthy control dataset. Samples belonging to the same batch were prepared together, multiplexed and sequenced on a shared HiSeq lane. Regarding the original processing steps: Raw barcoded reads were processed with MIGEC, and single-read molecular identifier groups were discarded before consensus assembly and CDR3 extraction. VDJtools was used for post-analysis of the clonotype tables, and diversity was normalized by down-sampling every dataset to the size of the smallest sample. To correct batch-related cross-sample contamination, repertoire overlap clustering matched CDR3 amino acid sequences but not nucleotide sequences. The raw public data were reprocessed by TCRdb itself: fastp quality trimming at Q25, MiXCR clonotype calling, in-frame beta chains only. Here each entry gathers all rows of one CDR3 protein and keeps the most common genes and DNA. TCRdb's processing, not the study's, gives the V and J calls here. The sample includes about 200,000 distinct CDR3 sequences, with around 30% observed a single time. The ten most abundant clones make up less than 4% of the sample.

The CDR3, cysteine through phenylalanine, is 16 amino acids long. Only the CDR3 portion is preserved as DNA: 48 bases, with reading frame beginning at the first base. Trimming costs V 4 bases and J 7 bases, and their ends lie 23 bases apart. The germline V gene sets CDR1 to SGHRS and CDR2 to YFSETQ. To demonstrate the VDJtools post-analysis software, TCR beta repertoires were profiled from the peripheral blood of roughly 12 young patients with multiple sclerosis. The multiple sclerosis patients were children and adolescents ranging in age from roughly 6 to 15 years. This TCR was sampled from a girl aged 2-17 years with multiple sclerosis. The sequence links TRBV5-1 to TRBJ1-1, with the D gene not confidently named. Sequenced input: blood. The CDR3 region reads CASSPGVVGTGFEAFF. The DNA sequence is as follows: TGCGCCAGCAGCCCGGGCGTGGTCGGTACCGGATTTGAAGCTTTCTTT.